This T cell receptor beta chain was captured by sequencing in a study of siplizumab effects on memory and regulatory T cells. Data came from immunoSEQ multiplex PCR; TCRdb stores just in-frame clones and leaves some out. Of more than 85,000 clones in the sample, more than 85% are singletons; the top ten hold 1% to 1.3%. Concerning this clone: Its antigen is undetermined.

General study points: Proliferating siplizumab-culture Treg suppressive function went unconfirmed.

This clonotype originated in a human donor in good health. Specimen: CD4+ T cells sorted from blood.

The CDR3 region is CASGNGETQYF. The CDR3 nucleotides read TGTGCCAGTGGCAACGGGGAGACCCAGTACTTC. The genes are TRBV19 and TRBJ2-5; D unresolved. CDR3 length equals 11 residues. The V end lost 8 bases, the J end lost 5 bases, and 9 bases lay between the germline ends. CDR1 is LNHDA, CDR2 SQIVND, per germline (reference sequence).